The following is a T cell receptor beta chain sequence with its context. Its antigen is undetermined. The CDR3 is made up of 15 amino acids. With 0 bases removed from V and 5 bases from J, the gap between germline ends came to 11 bases. Per germline, CDR1 MGHRA and CDR2 YSYEKL. This sample was taken from a study of T cell responses to AZD1222 COVID-19 vaccine. The protocol was immunoSEQ multiplex PCR, while the TCRdb copy is restricted to in-frame clones and leaves out a portion. This table holds more than 90,000 clones, less than 95% found once. The study's findings and limits: Mostly white British, mostly female donors; authors suggested clonal diversity may be underestimated.

The material was peripheral blood, obtained on day 0 of AZD1222 vaccination. This TCR derives from an adult in good health. V usage is TRBV4-1 and J usage is TRBJ1-5; possible D gene TRBD1, 5 bases. This CDR3 reads CASSQENRSYQPQHF. CDR3 in DNA: TGCGCCAGCAGCCAAGAGAACAGGAGCTATCAGCCCCAGCATTTT.